This T cell receptor (beta chain) was retrieved from a study of early T cells in non-severe SARS-CoV-2 infection. The CDR3 contains 16 residues. CDR1 is SGHAT, CDR2 FQNNGV, per germline. V dropped 2 bases and J dropped 4 bases, with 15 bases sitting between them. Many counts were recorded for this clonotype. TCRdb used MiXCR to reprocess the 5' RACE reads, holding one entry per CDR3 protein. The data show about 76,000 distinct CDR3 sequences, with approximately 10% seen just once and 4.7% held by the top ten. The sequenced sample was whole blood. The clonotype comes from an adult who was a healthcare worker with PCR-confirmed SARS-CoV-2 infection or an uninfected control (not recorded which). This sequence joins TRBV11-2 and TRBJ2-1; D may be TRBD1 or TRBD2 (5 bases each). The CDR3 bases are TGTGCCAGCAGCTTAAGTGGGGGTTTCTCGTACAATGAGCAGTTCTTC. Translating it yields CASSLSGGFSYNEQFF.